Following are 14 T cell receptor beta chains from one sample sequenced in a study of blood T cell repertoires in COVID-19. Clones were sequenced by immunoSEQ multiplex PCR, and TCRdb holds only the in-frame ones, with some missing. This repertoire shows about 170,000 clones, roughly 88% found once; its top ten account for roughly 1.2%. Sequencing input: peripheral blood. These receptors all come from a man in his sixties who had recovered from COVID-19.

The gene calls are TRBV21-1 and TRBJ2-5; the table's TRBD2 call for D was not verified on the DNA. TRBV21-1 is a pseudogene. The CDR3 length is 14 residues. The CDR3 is CASSKGEGGETQYF. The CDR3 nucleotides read TGTGCCAGCAGCAAAGGGGAGGGTGGGGAGACCCAGTACTTC.

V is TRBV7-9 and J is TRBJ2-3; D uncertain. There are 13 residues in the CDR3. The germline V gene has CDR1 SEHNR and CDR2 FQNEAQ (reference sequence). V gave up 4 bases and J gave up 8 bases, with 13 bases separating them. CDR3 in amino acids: CASSSVRHGTQYF. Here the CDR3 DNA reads TGTGCCAGCAGCTCCGTGCGCCACGGTACGCAGTATTTT.

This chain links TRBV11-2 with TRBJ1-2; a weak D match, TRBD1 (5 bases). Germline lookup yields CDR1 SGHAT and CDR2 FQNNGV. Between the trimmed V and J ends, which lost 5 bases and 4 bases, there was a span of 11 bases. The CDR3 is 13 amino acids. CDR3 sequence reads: CASSPTDSYGYTF. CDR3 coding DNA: TGTGCCAGCAGCCCCACCGACAGCTATGGCTACACCTTC.

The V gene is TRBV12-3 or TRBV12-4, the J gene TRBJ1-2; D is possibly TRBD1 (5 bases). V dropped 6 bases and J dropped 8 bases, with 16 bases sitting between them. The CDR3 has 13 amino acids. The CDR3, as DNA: TGTGCCAGCAGAGCGACAGAGGTTGGGGGCTACACCTTC. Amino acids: CASRATEVGGYTF.

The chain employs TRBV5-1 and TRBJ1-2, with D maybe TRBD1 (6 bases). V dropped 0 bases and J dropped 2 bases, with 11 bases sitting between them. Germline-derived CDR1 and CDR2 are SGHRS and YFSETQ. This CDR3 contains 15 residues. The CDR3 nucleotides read TGCGCCAGCAGCTTGGGCACAGGGTTCAACTATGGCTACACCTTC. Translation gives CASSLGTGFNYGYTF.

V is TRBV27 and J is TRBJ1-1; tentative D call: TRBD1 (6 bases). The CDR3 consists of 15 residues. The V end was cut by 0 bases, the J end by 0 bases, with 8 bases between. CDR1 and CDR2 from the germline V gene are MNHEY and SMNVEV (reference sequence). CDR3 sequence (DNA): TGTGCCAGCAGTTTATCCGGGGGGCTGAACACTGAAGCTTTCTTT. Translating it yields CASSLSGGLNTEAFF.

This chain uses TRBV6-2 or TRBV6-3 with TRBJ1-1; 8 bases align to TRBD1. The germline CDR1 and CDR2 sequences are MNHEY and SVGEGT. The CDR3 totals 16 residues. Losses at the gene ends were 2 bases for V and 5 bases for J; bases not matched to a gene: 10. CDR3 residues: CASSYTQGAVGTEAFF. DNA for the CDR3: TGTGCCAGCAGTTACACCCAGGGGGCGGTTGGAACTGAAGCTTTCTTT.

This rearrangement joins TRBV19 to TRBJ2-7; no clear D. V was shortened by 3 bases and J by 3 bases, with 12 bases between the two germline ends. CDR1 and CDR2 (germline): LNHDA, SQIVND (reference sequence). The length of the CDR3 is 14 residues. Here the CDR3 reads CASSMGGLGYEQYF. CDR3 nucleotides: TGTGCCAGTAGTATGGGTGGGCTCGGCTACGAGCAGTACTTC.

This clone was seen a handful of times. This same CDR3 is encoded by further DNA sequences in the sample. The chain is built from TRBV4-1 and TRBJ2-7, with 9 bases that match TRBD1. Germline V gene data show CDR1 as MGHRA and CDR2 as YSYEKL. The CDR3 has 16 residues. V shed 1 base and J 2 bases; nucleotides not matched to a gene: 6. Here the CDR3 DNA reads TGCGCCAGCAGCCAAGTCACCGGGACAGGGACCTACGAGCAGTACTTC. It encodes CASSQVTGTGTYEQYF.

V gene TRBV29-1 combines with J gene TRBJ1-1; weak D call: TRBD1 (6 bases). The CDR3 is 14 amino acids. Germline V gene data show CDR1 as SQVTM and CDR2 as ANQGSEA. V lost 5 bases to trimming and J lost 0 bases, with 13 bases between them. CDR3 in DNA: TGCAGCGTTTGTCTTCAGGGGATGAACACTGAAGCTTTCTTT. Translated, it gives CSVCLQGMNTEAFF. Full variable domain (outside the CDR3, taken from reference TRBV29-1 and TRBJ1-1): SAVISQKPSRDICQRGTSLTIQCQVDSQVTMMFWYRQQPGQSLTLIATANQGSEATYESGFVIDKFPISRPNLTFSTLTVSNMSPEDSSIYLCSVCLQGMNTEAFFGQGTRLTVV.

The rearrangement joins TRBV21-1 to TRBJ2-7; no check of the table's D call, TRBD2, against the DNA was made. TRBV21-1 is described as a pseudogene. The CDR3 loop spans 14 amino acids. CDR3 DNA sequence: TGTGCCAGCAGCTCCTGCATCGGTTACTACGAGCAGTACTTC. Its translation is CASSSCIGYYEQYF.

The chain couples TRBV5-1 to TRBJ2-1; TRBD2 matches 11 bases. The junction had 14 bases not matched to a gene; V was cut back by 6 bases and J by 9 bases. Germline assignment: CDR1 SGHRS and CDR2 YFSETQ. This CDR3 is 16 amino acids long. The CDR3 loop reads CASKLGIAGGPGEQFF. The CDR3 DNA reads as TGCGCCAGCAAGCTGGGGATAGCGGGGGGGCCGGGTGAGCAGTTCTTC. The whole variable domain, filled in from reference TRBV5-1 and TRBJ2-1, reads KAGVTQTPRYLIKTRGQQVTLSCSPISGHRSVSWYQQTPGQGLQFLFEYFSETQRNKGNFPGRFSGRQFSNSRSEMNVSTLELGDSALYLCASKLGIAGGPGEQFFGPGTRLTVL.

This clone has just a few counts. The CDR3 region is CAISKGQGGNQPQHF. CDR3 nucleotide sequence: TGTGCCATCAGCAAGGGACAGGGAGGGAATCAGCCCCAGCATTTT. The chain joins TRBV10-3 to TRBJ1-5, with 9 bases that match TRBD1. The CDR3 length is 15 residues. The germline CDR1 and CDR2 sequences are ENHRY and SYGVKD. With 6 bases clipped from V and 4 bases from J, the junction kept 7 bases outside the gene matches.

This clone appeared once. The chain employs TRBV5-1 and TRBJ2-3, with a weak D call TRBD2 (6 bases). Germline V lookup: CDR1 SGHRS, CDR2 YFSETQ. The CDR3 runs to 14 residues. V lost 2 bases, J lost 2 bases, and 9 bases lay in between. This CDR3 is CASSLGGNTDTQYF. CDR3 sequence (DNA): TGCGCCAGCAGCTTAGGAGGGAACACAGATACGCAGTATTTT.